This T cell receptor (beta chain) was identified during a study of regulatory T cells in long-lasting Graves disease (dated by TCRdb to about 2021). Broadly, across the study: Persistent Graves' disease meant more than 5 years of antithyroid drug treatment with TSH receptor autoantibodies that stayed positive. A total of roughly 33 samples underwent TCR sequencing: around 13 from persistent and about 20 from newly diagnosed Graves' disease patients. This study used TCR sequencing and RNA sequencing of peripheral blood to compare persistent Graves' disease patients against newly diagnosed Graves' disease patients. On average, persistent Graves' disease patients in the clinical cohort had been on antithyroid drugs for eight to twelve years. The study was conducted in China and was registered as a clinical trial. General conclusions and limits of the study: Only peripheral blood was studied, because thyroid tissue, the primary lesion, was inaccessible. The small sample size was acknowledged by the authors as a limitation that may reduce accuracy. TRBV28, TRBJ1-2 and TRBJ2-5 were preferentially used in persistent disease, while TRBV20-1 and TRBJ2-1 were favored in newly diagnosed disease. Patients with persistent disease shared more public clonotypes (approximately 2,500) than newly diagnosed patients did (more than 900). Compared with newly diagnosed patients, persistent Graves' disease patients had lower TCR Shannon entropy and fewer highly expanded clones, which suggests clonal expansion. Sequencing and analysis were limited to the TCR beta chain.

In light of the paper, this sample's time point label describes: persistent/refractory GD, antithyroid drugs over 5 years with positive TRAb. For both TCR sequencing and RNA sequencing, RNA was extracted from PBMCs in TRIzol. Graves' disease was diagnosed according to American Thyroid Association guidelines. Recruitment of patients was carried out at an endocrinology department in Xi'an, China. Each patient gave about 8.1 milliliters of peripheral blood, collected in an EDTA anticoagulant tube. Ficoll Paque Plus density gradient separation was used to isolate PBMCs, and no further T cell sorting was performed. An Agilent 2100 Bioanalyzer and agarose gel were used to assess RNA quality, and a NanoDrop 2000 was used to measure RNA concentration. There are 13 amino acids in the CDR3, from cysteine to phenylalanine inclusive. Only CDR3 DNA is held: 39 bases, read in frame from base 1. At the junction V is shortened by 3 bases and J by 4 bases, with 10 bases in between.

In its sample, this clonotype was seen a few times. Its antigen is still unknown. Base qualities were left out, and no much larger clone turns up one base away. Library prep was done by multiplex PCR. TCRdb records Illumina HiSeq 4000 as the sequencer. TCR beta libraries were built with iRepertoire HTBI primers and Arm-PCR amplification of CDR3 regions. Before sequencing, the PCR products went through gel purification. The authors' pipeline ran thus. A total of some 65 TRBV and some 15 TRBJ segments were identified across samples and were used for gene usage analysis of CDR3 amino acid clonotypes. COPE and FqMerger were used to merge the filtered high-quality paired reads into contigs. Contigs were aligned with BLAST to IMGT TRBV, TRBD and TRBJ reference genes, and CDR3 was defined per IMGT. Clonotypes above 0.1% frequency were classified as highly expanded clones. Shannon entropy served as the measure of repertoire diversity, while the Gini coefficient captured V-J evenness. Clonotypes shared by more than one individual were considered public. TCRdb itself trimmed the public reads at Q25 with fastp, ran MiXCR and retained productive beta chains. Entries are consolidated by CDR3 protein sequence, retaining the most common genes and DNA. The V and J calls come from TCRdb's annotation, not from the publication. The sample data list approximately 350,000 distinct CDR3 sequences, and roughly 24% of these were observed just once. The ten largest clones take up 25% to 30% of the sample.

This material consisted of peripheral blood mononuclear cells (PBMCs), taken when the disease was refractory, from a patient treated with antithyroid drugs. Rearrangement joined TRBV12-3 or TRBV12-4 to TRBJ2-7; the D gene is possibly TRBD1 or TRBD2, each agreeing over 5 bases. The receptor's source is a woman aged 40 to 50 with Graves disease. Donor details come from another sample of the same person, matched by shared clones. CDR3 loop: CASSLDTRYEQYF. The nucleotide sequence is given as TGTGCCAGCAGTTTGGACACTAGATACGAGCAGTACTTC.